A selection of T cell receptor beta chains follows, all from one sample in a study of blood T cell repertoires in COVID-19. The method was immunoSEQ multiplex PCR; TCRdb's version includes in-frame clones alone and lacks a portion of them. This sample carries approximately 220,000 clones, approximately 83% of them seen once, and the ten largest clones take about 3.8%. Source material: PBMCs or T cells enriched from blood (not recorded which). These receptors were taken from a woman in her forties who had been exposed to COVID-19. The CDR3 runs from the conserved cysteine through the conserved F or W. The D gene is left open where the match is weak. Rows may omit the clone size; those that give it use once, few, many or a size class.

abundance,v_gene,d_gene,j_gene,CDR3aa,CDR3nt
NA,TRBV7-3,NA,TRBJ1-1,CASSFDPDWNTEAFF,TGTGCCAGCAGCTTCGATCCGGACTGGAACACTGAAGCTTTCTTT
NA,TRBV5-5,NA,TRBJ1-5,CASSYGDGLQHF,TGTGCCAGCAGCTACGGGGATGGCCTACAGCATTTT
NA,TRBV6-5,TRBD1,TRBJ1-2,CASSSGQGGGYTF,TGTGCCAGCAGTTCAGGACAGGGGGGTGGCTACACCTTC
NA,TRBV3-1/TRBV3-2,NA,TRBJ2-1,CASSQGTEEGRQFF,TGTGCCAGCAGCCAAGGGACAGAGGAAGGACGGCAGTTCTTC
NA,TRBV5-4,NA,TRBJ1-5,CASSFWDPGGNQPQHF,TGTGCCAGCAGCTTCTGGGATCCCGGGGGCAATCAGCCCCAGCATTTT
NA,TRBV28,NA,TRBJ1-2,CASSFSGGDYGYTF,TGTGCCAGCAGTTTTTCGGGGGGTGACTATGGCTACACCTTC
once,TRBV5-4,NA,TRBJ1-4,CASSPRTETNEKLFF,TGTGCCAGCAGCCCGCGGACAGAGACTAATGAAAAACTGTTTTTT
NA,TRBV10-3,NA,TRBJ2-1,CAISRARESSYNEQFF,TGTGCCATCAGTAGGGCCAGGGAATCCTCCTACAATGAGCAGTTCTTC
NA,TRBV28,TRBD1,TRBJ2-3,CASSPRTGENTQYF,TGTGCCAGCAGTCCCCGGACAGGGGAGAATACGCAGTATTTT
NA,TRBV2,NA,TRBJ2-7,CASSGDLSYEQYF,TGTGCCAGCAGTGGGGACTTGAGCTACGAGCAGTACTTC
NA,TRBV11-1,NA,TRBJ2-5,CASSWASRSETQYF,TGTGCCAGCAGCTGGGCTTCTCGATCAGAGACCCAGTACTTC
NA,TRBV6-2/TRBV6-3,NA,TRBJ1-5,CASSYGGGGYSNQPQHF,TGTGCCAGCAGTTACGGCGGGGGGGGTTATAGCAATCAGCCCCAGCATTTT
once,TRBV5-1,TRBD2,TRBJ2-3,CASSLAAGGGADTQYF,TGCGCCAGCAGCTTGGCCGCGGGGGGTGGCGCAGATACGCAGTATTTT
few,TRBV4-3,NA,TRBJ2-7,CASSQGRAGEYEQYF,TGCGCCAGCAGCCAAGGAAGGGCAGGGGAGTACGAGCAGTACTTC